Presented here are 14 T cell receptor beta chains from one specimen sequenced in a study of T cell responses to AZD1222 COVID-19 vaccine. TCRdb's copy holds only in-frame clones and misses some; the assay was immunoSEQ multiplex PCR. The data show 85,000 to 100,000 clones, with roughly 92% seen just once and 10% to 15% held by the top ten. The material sequenced was peripheral blood, taken on day 0 of AZD1222 vaccination. These receptors all come from an adult in good health.

The V gene is TRBV19, the J gene TRBJ2-3; D gene ambiguous. The CDR3 runs 13 residues. Germline CDR1 LNHDA, CDR2 SQIVND (reference sequence). Trimming cost V 7 bases and J 0 bases, with 8 bases left between them. The CDR3 loop is CASTTTSTDTQYF. Written as DNA, the CDR3 is TGTGCCAGTACCACGACTAGCACAGATACGCAGTATTTT.

This clone was recorded only once. The rearrangement links TRBV10-1 to TRBJ1-6; no firm D call. CDR3 length: 13 residues. CDR1 and CDR2 (germline): WNHNN, SYGVQD (reference sequence). V lost 0 bases to trimming and J lost 7 bases, with 4 bases between them. CDR3 sequence (DNA): TGCGCCAGCAGTGAGTCAGGGAATTCACCCCTCCACTTT. Translating gives CASSESGNSPLHF.

The J gene is TRBJ2-7, the V gene TRBV28; D ambiguous. The CDR3 sequence is 11 residues long. V lost 2 bases, J lost 4 bases, and 3 bases lay in between. Germline V gives CDR1 MDHEN, CDR2 SYDVKM. The CDR3: CASSLVYEQYF. In nucleotides, the CDR3 is TGTGCCAGCAGTTTAGTATACGAGCAGTACTTC.

The CDR3 loop reads CAWSVLDGYTF. DNA of the CDR3: TGTGCCTGGAGTGTACTGGATGGCTACACCTTC. The rearrangement uses TRBV30 and TRBJ1-2, with D unclear. Germline V gives CDR1 GTSNPN, CDR2 SVGIG (reference sequence). The length of the CDR3 is 11 residues. The V end was cut by 0 bases, the J end by 6 bases, with 5 bases between.

The J gene is TRBJ1-5, the V gene TRBV6-2 or TRBV6-3; 8 bases are a match to TRBD1. V dropped 2 bases and J dropped 0; count of bases not matched to a gene: 3. This CDR3 has 16 residues. Per the germline V gene, CDR1 is MNHEY and CDR2 is SVGEGT. The CDR3 DNA follows: TGTGCCAGCAGTTACGACAGGGGCCATAGCAATCAGCCCCAGCATTTT. Its translation is CASSYDRGHSNQPQHF.

As DNA, the CDR3 is TGCAGTGCTAGTAGGCAGGGGGCCCAGCCCCAGCATTTT. It encodes CSASRQGAQPQHF. The V and J genes are TRBV20-1 and TRBJ1-5; 8 bases align to TRBD1. The junction had 5 bases not matched to a gene; V was cut back by 3 bases and J by 7 bases. The CDR3 runs to 13 residues. The germline V gene encodes CDR1 DFQATT and CDR2 SNEGSKA (reference sequence).

V is TRBV29-1 and J is TRBJ2-1, with 7 bases identical to TRBD2. Germline loops: CDR1 SQVTM, CDR2 ANQGSEA. The CDR3 has 16 amino acids. CDR3 sequence: CRPPWGGRAGTNEQFF. Written as DNA, the CDR3 is TGCCGCCCGCCTTGGGGGGGGAGGGCCGGGACCAATGAGCAGTTCTTC.

Only one count was recorded for this clone. The genes are TRBV3-1 (or the pseudogene TRBV3-2) and TRBJ2-3; perhaps TRBD2 as D (7 bases). From germline, CDR1 is LGHDT and CDR2 YNNKEL (reference sequence). Between the trimmed V and J ends, which lost 0 bases and 1 base, there was a span of 14 bases. There are 17 residues in the CDR3. The CDR3 region has the DNA TGTGCCAGCAGCCAAGATAGAGGGGGGGTAGGCACAGATACGCAGTATTTT. This codes for CASSQDRGGVGTDTQYF.

The CDR3 loop reads CAWSPTWDTQYF. DNA of the CDR3: TGTGCCTGGAGTCCGACCTGGGATACGCAGTATTTT. This chain links TRBV30 with TRBJ2-3; D is undetermined. With 2 bases removed from V and 6 bases from J, the gap between germline ends came to 9 bases. CDR3 length equals 12 residues. Germline V gene lookup returns CDR1 GTSNPN and CDR2 SVGIG (reference sequence).

J is TRBJ2-3 and V is TRBV5-6; the match to TRBD1 covers 9 bases. The length of the CDR3 is 15 residues. V was pared by 3 bases and J by 6 bases, with 8 bases of the junction left unmatched. Germline V CDR1 and CDR2: SGHDT, YYEEEE. The CDR3 spells CASSSRGQGVDTQYF. CDR3 DNA sequence: TGTGCCAGCAGCTCCAGGGGACAGGGTGTTGATACGCAGTATTTT. Full variable domain (rest looked up from reference TRBV5-6 and TRBJ2-3): DAGVTQSPTHLIKTRGQQVTLRCSPKSGHDTVSWYQQALGQGPQFIFQYYEEEERQRGNFPDRFSGHQFPNYSSELNVNALLLGDSALYLCASSSRGQGVDTQYFGPGTRLTVL.

This chain connects TRBV11-2 to TRBJ1-4, with unresolved D. Germline CDR1 reads SGHAT; CDR2 reads FQNNGV. This CDR3 contains 14 residues. Trimming stripped 5 bases from V and 5 bases from J, with 12 bases between. CDR3 amino acids: CASSPLEENEKLFF. The CDR3, as DNA: TGTGCCAGCAGCCCCCTTGAGGAGAATGAAAAACTGTTTTTT. Complete variable domain (other parts from reference TRBV11-2 and TRBJ1-4): EAGVAQSPRYKIIEKRQSVAFWCNPISGHATLYWYQQILGQGPKLLIQFQNNGVVDDSQLPKDRFSAERLKGVDSTLKIQPAKLEDSAVYLCASSPLEENEKLFFGSGTQLSVL.

The chain employs TRBV4-1 and TRBJ2-2; D is ambiguous. This CDR3 has 15 residues. Germline-derived CDR1 and CDR2 are MGHRA and YSYEKL. V was cut by 1 base and J by 8 bases, with 14 bases left in between. The CDR3 coding sequence is TGCGCCAGCAGCCAAGGGGCTATATCCGGAGGGGAGCTGTTTTTT. Translating gives CASSQGAISGGELFF.

The CDR3: CASSLADGGRLRRNTEAFF. Written as DNA, the CDR3 is TGCGCCAGCAGCTTGGCCGACGGGGGCAGGTTGCGTAGGAACACTGAAGCTTTCTTT. This chain uses TRBV5-1 with TRBJ1-1, with D perhaps TRBD1 (6 bases). V lost 0 bases and J 1 base, leaving 22 bases between the germline ends. Germline V gene lookup returns CDR1 SGHRS and CDR2 YFSETQ. The CDR3 runs 19 residues. Full variable domain (outside the CDR3, taken from reference TRBV5-1 and TRBJ1-1): KAGVTQTPRYLIKTRGQQVTLSCSPISGHRSVSWYQQTPGQGLQFLFEYFSETQRNKGNFPGRFSGRQFSNSRSEMNVSTLELGDSALYLCASSLADGGRLRRNTEAFFGQGTRLTVV.

The V and J genes are TRBV28 and TRBJ2-1, with TRBD2 identical over 9 bases. The germline V gene encodes CDR1 MDHEN and CDR2 SYDVKM. The CDR3 spans 15 residues. V was pared by 1 base and J by 5 bases, with 3 bases of the junction left unmatched. Written as DNA, the CDR3 is TGTGCCAGCAGTTTATTAGCGGGAGTGGACAATGAGCAGTTCTTC. Amino acids: CASSLLAGVDNEQFF.